The 30 T cell receptor beta chains in this list originate from one sample, sequenced in a study of cytomegalovirus exposure and HLA in healthy donors. This PCR relied on a set of 60 Vbeta primers and 13 Jbeta primers. The repertoire was sequenced with immunoSEQ multiplex PCR; TCRdb's copy has only in-frame clones and lacks some. The top ten clones hold about 5.2% of a sample with about 110,000 clones, about three quarters of them seen once. Sequenced input: PBMCs. All receptors derive from a female donor in good health and CMV-seropositive.

The chain links TRBV6-5 to TRBJ1-5; TRBD1 might be the D (6 bases). Trimming stripped 0 bases from V and 4 bases from J, with 10 bases between. Germline CDR1 and CDR2: MNHEY and SVGAGI. The CDR3 is made up of 15 amino acids. The CDR3: CASSYSGQPNQPQHF. CDR3 coding DNA: TGTGCCAGCAGTTACTCCGGACAGCCGAATCAGCCCCAGCATTTT.

Only one count was recorded for this clone. The gene calls are TRBV30 and TRBJ1-1; 7 positions match TRBD1. Trimming took 2 bases from V and 5 from J; bases not matched to a gene: 17. CDR1 and CDR2 (germline): GTSNPN, SVGIG (reference sequence). CDR3 length equals 17 residues. CDR3 sequence: CAWSPLIPGTATTEAFF. The CDR3, as DNA: TGTGCCTGGAGTCCCCTCATCCCCGGGACAGCCACGACTGAAGCTTTCTTT.

CDR3 loop: CASSIVAVKNTEAFF. The CDR3 DNA follows: TGTGCCAGTAGTATAGTGGCCGTGAAGAACACTGAAGCTTTCTTT. V gene TRBV19 combines with J gene TRBJ1-1, with no clear D. This CDR3 is built from 15 residues. V dropped 1 base and J dropped 1 base, with 10 bases sitting between them. CDR1 LNHDA and CDR2 SQIVND come from the germline V gene (reference sequence).

The chain combines TRBV28 with TRBJ2-5; maybe TRBD2 (6 bases). The CDR3 is made up of 15 amino acids. Trimming removed 4 bases from V and 5 bases from J, with 17 bases in between. Germline V CDR1 and CDR2: MDHEN, SYDVKM. The CDR3 loop is CASSSPPTSLETQYF. As DNA, the CDR3 is TGTGCCAGCAGTTCGCCCCCGACTAGTTTGGAGACCCAGTACTTC.

This chain connects TRBV6-6 to TRBJ2-3, with 9 bases identical to TRBD2. Germline V lookup: CDR1 MNHNY, CDR2 SVGAGI (reference sequence). The V gene end was trimmed by 1 base and the J gene end by 1 base; junction bases not matched to a gene: 0. This CDR3 comprises 15 residues. For the CDR3, the DNA is TGTGCCAGCAGTTACTGGACTAGCGGCACAGATACGCAGTATTTT. Encoded protein: CASSYWTSGTDTQYF.

The rearrangement joins TRBV4-1 to TRBJ2-3; 7 bases fit TRBD1. This CDR3 has 18 amino acids. Looked up from germline, CDR1 is MGHRA and CDR2 is YSYEKL. V gave up 5 bases and J gave up 3 bases; unmatched junction bases: 17. DNA for the CDR3: TGCGCCAGCAGCGGGCGACAGGGTTCCCAACTTGAGACAGATACGCAGTATTTT. This sequence encodes CASSGRQGSQLETDTQYF.

This clone occurred once. The chain uses TRBV4-3 and TRBJ1-2, with 7 bases matching TRBD1. This CDR3 spans 15 amino acids. From germline, CDR1 is LGHNA and CDR2 YSLEER. With 1 base clipped from V and 6 bases from J, the junction kept 8 bases outside the gene matches. The CDR3, as DNA: TGCGCCAGCAGCCAAGGGGTCGGGACAGACGATGGCTACACCTTC. It encodes CASSQGVGTDDGYTF.

The chain couples TRBV7-9 to TRBJ2-7, with 9 bases that match TRBD1. The ends lost 4 bases at V and 2 bases at J; junction bases unmatched: 9. CDR3 length: 16 residues. In germline, CDR1 is SEHNR, CDR2 FQNEAQ (reference sequence). The CDR3 nucleotides are TGTGCCAGCAGCTCAAACCTCGGGACAGGGACCTACGAGCAGTACTTC. This encodes CASSSNLGTGTYEQYF.

The chain carries TRBV19 and TRBJ1-6; weak D call: TRBD1 (5 bases). V was shortened by 5 bases and J by 7 bases, with 15 bases between the two germline ends. This CDR3 has 15 amino acids. Germline V gene data show CDR1 as LNHDA and CDR2 as SQIVND (reference sequence). CDR3 amino acids: CASSLDTRENSPLHF. The CDR3 DNA reads as TGTGCCAGTAGTCTGGACACTCGGGAGAATTCACCCCTCCACTTT.

The V call is TRBV5-6, the J call TRBJ1-2; D is uncertain. Trimming stripped 3 bases from V and 3 bases from J, with 6 bases between. This CDR3 region has 12 residues. From germline, CDR1 is SGHDT and CDR2 YYEEEE. The CDR3 region has the DNA TGTGCCAGCAGCTCTAGCTACTATGGCTACACCTTC. Its protein is CASSSSYYGYTF.

The rearrangement links TRBV4-1 to TRBJ2-1; no definite D call. V was clipped by 1 base and J by 0 bases, with 10 bases between them. The CDR3 contains 16 residues. CDR1 is MGHRA, CDR2 YSYEKL, per germline. Here the CDR3 DNA reads TGCGCCAGCAGCCAAGCGCCTCCCAGCTCCTACAATGAGCAGTTCTTC. Its protein product is CASSQAPPSSYNEQFF.

The J gene is TRBJ1-5, the V gene TRBV12-5; possibly TRBD1 for D (5 bases). The CDR3 runs to 15 residues. The germline V and J ends were trimmed by 5 bases and 2 bases, with 13 bases remaining between them. CDR1 is LGHNT, CDR2 FRNRAP, per germline. In nucleotides, the CDR3 is TGTGCTAGTGGTCCGCAGGGTTTTGGCAATCAGCCCCAGCATTTT. Protein product: CASGPQGFGNQPQHF. Based on the CDR3 plus reference TRBV12-5 and TRBJ1-5, the full variable domain is DARVTQTPRHKVTEMGQEVTMRCQPILGHNTVFWYRQTMMQGLELLAYFRNRAPLDDSGMPKDRFSAEMPDATLATLKIQPSEPRDSAVYFCASGPQGFGNQPQHFGDGTRLSIL.

The genes are TRBV30 and TRBJ2-1, with 7 bases that match TRBD2. V trimming: 3 bases; J trimming: 4 bases; junction bases outside the gene matches: 6. Germline values: CDR1 GTSNPN, CDR2 SVGIG (reference sequence). The CDR3 totals 14 residues. CDR3 bases: TGTGCCTGGAGAAGGGCGGGACTATACAATGAGCAGTTCTTC. This gives the protein CAWRRAGLYNEQFF.

The chain is built from TRBV18 and TRBJ2-5; D is unclear. This CDR3 comprises 12 residues. The V end was cut by 4 bases, the J end by 5 bases, with 8 bases between. Germline V gene sequence: CDR1 KGHSH, CDR2 LQKENI. CDR3 nucleotides: TGTGCCAGCTCACGTGCGCCGGAGACCCAGTACTTC. Translated, it gives CASSRAPETQYF.

V gene TRBV27 combines with J gene TRBJ2-7; 9 bases map to TRBD2. The germline gives CDR1 MNHEY, CDR2 SMNVEV (reference sequence). V lost 5 bases to trimming and J lost 0 bases; unmatched junction nucleotides: 5. CDR3 length equals 15 residues. CDR3 region: CASSKATSGSYEQYF. The CDR3 DNA is TGTGCCAGCAGTAAGGCGACTAGCGGCTCCTACGAGCAGTACTTC.

In its sample, this clone was seen a few times. V usage is TRBV7-2 and J usage is TRBJ2-7; 7 nucleotides agree with TRBD1. This CDR3 contains 15 residues. Unmatched junction bases numbered 7, after V lost 5 bases and J lost 0 bases. Germline V CDR1 and CDR2: SGHTA, FQGNSA. The CDR3, as DNA: TGTGCCAGCAGCCCGGGACAGCCAAGCTCCTACGAGCAGTACTTC. Translating it yields CASSPGQPSSYEQYF.

This sequence joins TRBV10-3 and TRBJ2-3; the D gene is possibly TRBD1 (6 bases). V was pared by 6 bases and J by 2 bases, with 18 bases between. The CDR3 has 16 residues. Germline V gene sequence: CDR1 ENHRY, CDR2 SYGVKD. In nucleotides, the CDR3 is TGTGCCATCAGGCTATACAGGGAAGGCCCCACAGATACGCAGTATTTT. Translating gives CAIRLYREGPTDTQYF.

Worth noting for this clone: A junction end diverges from the germline sequence, so it may reflect a read error. The chain couples TRBV7-6 to TRBJ1-3; no definite D call. Per germline, CDR1 SGHVS and CDR2 FNYEAQ. There are 16 residues in the CDR3. The CDR3 DNA follows: TGTGCCAGCAGCTTAGCCCAGGCCAGCTCTGGAAGCACCATATATTTT. It encodes CASSLAQASSGSTIYF.

This chain links TRBV28 with TRBJ1-2, with no clear D. The CDR3 loop spans 14 amino acids. CDR1 is MDHEN and CDR2 is SYDVKM in the germline V gene. The V end lost 2 bases, the J end lost 2 bases, and 9 bases lay between the germline ends. The CDR3 spells CASSLEGPNYGYTF. The CDR3 DNA sequence: TGTGCCAGCAGTTTAGAGGGCCCCAACTATGGCTACACCTTC.

The V and J genes are TRBV30 and TRBJ2-1; D is unclear. Germline V gives CDR1 GTSNPN, CDR2 SVGIG (reference sequence). Trimming stripped 6 bases from V and 6 bases from J, with 18 bases between. This CDR3 has 14 amino acids. DNA of the CDR3: TGTGCCTGCAATACCGCCCTAGGAGTCAATGAGCAGTTCTTC. This encodes CACNTALGVNEQFF. Together with reference TRBV30 and TRBJ2-1, the CDR3 gives the full variable domain: SQTIHQWPATLVQPVGSPLSLECTVEGTSNPNLYWYRQAAGRGLQLLFYSVGIGQISSEVPQNLSASRPQDRQFILSSKKLLLSDSGFYLCACNTALGVNEQFFGPGTRLTVL.

The V and J genes are TRBV7-3 and TRBJ1-1; D not resolved. Germline loops: CDR1 SGHTA, CDR2 FQGTGA. V was shortened by 0 bases and J by 0 bases, with 14 bases between the two germline ends. The CDR3 contains 17 residues. The CDR3 coding sequence is TGTGCCAGCAGCTTAACGCCTGGGCGGGGTATGAACACTGAAGCTTTCTTT. Translating it yields CASSLTPGRGMNTEAFF.

The chain has TRBV18 and TRBJ2-7; 7 positions agree with TRBD2. Per the germline V gene, CDR1 is KGHSH and CDR2 is LQKENI. The ends lost 3 bases at V and 7 bases at J; junction bases unmatched: 12. The CDR3 is made up of 15 amino acids. CDR3 loop: CASSPGAGESVEQYF. The CDR3 region has the DNA TGTGCCAGCTCACCTGGCGCGGGGGAATCAGTTGAGCAGTACTTC.

In its sample, this clone was seen once. V usage is TRBV7-9 and J usage is TRBJ2-2, with D unresolved. Deletions cut 8 bases from V and 3 bases from J, with 7 bases between. Germline CDR1 SEHNR, CDR2 FQNEAQ (reference sequence). The CDR3 length is 12 residues. CDR3 sequence: CASGGYTGELFF. CDR3 sequence (DNA): TGTGCCAGCGGTGGCTACACCGGGGAGCTGTTTTTT.

This clone was counted a single time. The chain employs TRBV11-3 and TRBJ2-1; 12 positions match TRBD2. CDR3 length: 18 residues. Per germline, CDR1 SGHNT and CDR2 YENEEA. With 5 bases clipped from V and 0 bases from J, the junction kept 8 bases outside the gene matches. Written as DNA, the CDR3 is TGTGCCAGCAGCGAAACTAGCGGGGGGCTCATCTCCTACAATGAGCAGTTCTTC. Translating it yields CASSETSGGLISYNEQFF.

The V and J genes are TRBV29-1 and TRBJ1-2; weak D call: TRBD1 (5 bases). From germline, CDR1 is SQVTM and CDR2 ANQGSEA. Trimming removed 2 bases from V and 1 base from J, with 14 bases in between. This CDR3 contains 15 residues. Here the CDR3 reads CSVERPLGDNYGYTF. The CDR3 nucleotides read TGCAGCGTTGAACGACCCTTAGGGGATAACTATGGCTACACCTTC.

The chain combines TRBV7-9 with TRBJ1-1; tentatively, D is TRBD1 (6 bases). In germline, CDR1 is SEHNR, CDR2 FQNEAQ (reference sequence). CDR3 size: 14 residues. V dropped 2 bases and J dropped 3 bases, with 10 bases sitting between them. CDR3 in amino acids: CASSLRGADTEAFF. Here the CDR3 DNA reads TGTGCCAGCAGCTTACGGGGGGCCGACACTGAAGCTTTCTTT.

The CDR3 bases are TGTGCCAGCAGCCGGATAGCGGGATCCTACAATGAGCAGTTCTTC. Translating gives CASSRIAGSYNEQFF. The V call is TRBV2, the J call TRBJ2-1, with 8 bases that match TRBD2. J gave up 1 base and V 6 bases, and 5 bases lay outside the gene matches. Germline V CDR1 and CDR2: SNHLY, FYNNEI. This CDR3 contains 15 residues.

As for this clone: At one end the junction does not follow the germline gene, possibly because of a read error. The chain has TRBV29-1 and TRBJ2-7; 7 bases fit TRBD1. The CDR3 totals 15 residues. Germline V CDR1 and CDR2: SQVTM, ANQGSEA. CDR3 sequence (DNA): TGCAGCGTCGTTTGGGACAGCAAGAGCTCCTACGGGCAGTACTTC. This codes for CSVVWDSKSSYGQYF.

The table lists this clone with a few counts. The chain combines TRBV29-1 with TRBJ2-1, with a possible D match to TRBD2 (5 bases). Between the trimmed V and J ends, which lost 7 bases and 9 bases, there was a span of 22 bases. CDR1 SQVTM and CDR2 ANQGSEA come from the germline V gene. This CDR3 comprises 14 residues. CDR3 loop: CSDVGPPVSGEQFF. The CDR3 coding sequence is TGCAGCGATGTAGGCCCCCCGGTAAGCGGTGAGCAGTTCTTC.

This clone was detected only a few times. This chain uses TRBV10-3 with TRBJ1-1; no reliable D call. CDR1 and CDR2 from the germline V gene are ENHRY and SYGVKD. The germline V and J ends were trimmed by 6 bases and 8 bases, with 13 bases remaining between them. This CDR3 is 12 amino acids long. The DNA for the CDR3 is TGTGCCATCAGCGCGTCGGGAAGAGAAGCTTTCTTT. Protein sequence: CAISASGREAFF.